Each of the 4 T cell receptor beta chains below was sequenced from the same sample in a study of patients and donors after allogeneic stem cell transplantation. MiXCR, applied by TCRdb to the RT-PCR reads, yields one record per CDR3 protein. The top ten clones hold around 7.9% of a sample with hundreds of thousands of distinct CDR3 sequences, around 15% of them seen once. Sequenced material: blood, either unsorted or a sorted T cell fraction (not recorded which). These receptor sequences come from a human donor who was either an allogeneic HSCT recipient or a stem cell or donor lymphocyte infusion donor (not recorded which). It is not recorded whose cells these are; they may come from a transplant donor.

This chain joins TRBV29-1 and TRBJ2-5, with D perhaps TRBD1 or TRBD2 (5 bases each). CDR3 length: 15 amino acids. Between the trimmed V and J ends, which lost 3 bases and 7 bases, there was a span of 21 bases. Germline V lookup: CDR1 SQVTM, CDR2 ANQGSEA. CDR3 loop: CSVDSRKGTERTQYF. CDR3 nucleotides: TGCAGCGTTGATAGTAGGAAGGGGACCGAGCGGACCCAGTACTTC.

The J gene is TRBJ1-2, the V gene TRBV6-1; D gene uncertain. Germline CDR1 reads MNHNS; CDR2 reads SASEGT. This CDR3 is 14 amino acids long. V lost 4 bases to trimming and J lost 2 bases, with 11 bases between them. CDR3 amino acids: CASSGRPRNYGYTF. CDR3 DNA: TGTGCCAGCAGTGGGCGGCCGAGGAACTATGGCTACACCTTC.

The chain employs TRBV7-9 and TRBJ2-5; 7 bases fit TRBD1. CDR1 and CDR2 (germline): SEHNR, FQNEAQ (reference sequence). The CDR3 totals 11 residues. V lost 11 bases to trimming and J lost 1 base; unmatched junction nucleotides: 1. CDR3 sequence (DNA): TGTGCCGGACAGGTCCAAGAGACCCAGTACTTC. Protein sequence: CAGQVQETQYF.

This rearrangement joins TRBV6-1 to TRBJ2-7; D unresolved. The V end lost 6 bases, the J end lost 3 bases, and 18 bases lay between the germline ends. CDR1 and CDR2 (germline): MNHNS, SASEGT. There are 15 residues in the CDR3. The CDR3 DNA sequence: TGTGCCAGCAGCACCGGCCATCCCTCTGTCTACGAGCAGTACTTC. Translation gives CASSTGHPSVYEQYF.